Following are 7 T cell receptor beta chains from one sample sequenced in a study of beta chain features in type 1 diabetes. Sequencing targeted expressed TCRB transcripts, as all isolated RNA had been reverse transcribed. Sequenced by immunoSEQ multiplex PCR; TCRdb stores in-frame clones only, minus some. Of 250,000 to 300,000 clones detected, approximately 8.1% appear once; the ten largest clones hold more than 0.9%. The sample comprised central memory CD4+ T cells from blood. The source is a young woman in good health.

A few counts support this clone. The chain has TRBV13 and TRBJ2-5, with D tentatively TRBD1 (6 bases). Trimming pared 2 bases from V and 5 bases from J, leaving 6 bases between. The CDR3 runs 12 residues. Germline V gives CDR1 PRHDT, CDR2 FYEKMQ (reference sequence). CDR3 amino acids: CASSLRGETQYF. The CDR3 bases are TGTGCCAGCAGCTTAAGGGGGGAGACCCAGTACTTC.

The CDR3 DNA follows: TGCGCCAGCAGCTTGTGGGGGAACACTGAAGCTTTCTTT. This gives the protein CASSLWGNTEAFF. This rearrangement joins TRBV5-1 to TRBJ1-1, with D unresolved. Between the trimmed V and J ends, which lost 1 base and 1 base, there was a span of 5 bases. This CDR3 comprises 13 residues. CDR1 and CDR2 (germline): SGHRS, YFSETQ.

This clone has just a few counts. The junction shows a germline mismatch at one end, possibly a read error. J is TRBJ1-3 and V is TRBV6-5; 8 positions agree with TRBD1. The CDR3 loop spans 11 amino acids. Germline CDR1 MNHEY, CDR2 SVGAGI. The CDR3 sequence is CASSSGQGWVF. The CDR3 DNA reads TGTGCCAGCAGTTCCGGACAGGGTTGGGTTTTT.

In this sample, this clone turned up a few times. The CDR3: CASLPDRGGTEAFF. The CDR3 coding sequence is TGTGCCAGCTTGCCTGACAGGGGAGGAACTGAAGCTTTCTTT. V usage is TRBV18 and J usage is TRBJ1-1; 8 nucleotides align to TRBD1. V shed 7 bases, J shed 5 bases, and the junction held 9 bases outside the gene matches. Germline assignment: CDR1 KGHSH and CDR2 LQKENI. CDR3 length: 14 residues. The whole variable domain, remainder taken from reference TRBV18 and TRBJ1-1, is NAGVMQNPRHLVRRRGQEARLRCSPMKGHSHVYWYRQLPEEGLKFMVYLQKENIIDESGMPKERFSAEFPKEGPSILRIQQVVRGDSAAYFCASLPDRGGTEAFFGQGTRLTVV.

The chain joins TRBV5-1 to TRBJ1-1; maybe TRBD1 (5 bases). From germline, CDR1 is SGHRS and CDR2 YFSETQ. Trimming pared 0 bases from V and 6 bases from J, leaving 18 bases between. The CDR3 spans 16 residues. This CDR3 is CASSLGFGGRGAEAFF. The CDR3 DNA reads TGCGCCAGCAGCTTGGGATTTGGTGGGAGAGGGGCTGAAGCTTTCTTT.

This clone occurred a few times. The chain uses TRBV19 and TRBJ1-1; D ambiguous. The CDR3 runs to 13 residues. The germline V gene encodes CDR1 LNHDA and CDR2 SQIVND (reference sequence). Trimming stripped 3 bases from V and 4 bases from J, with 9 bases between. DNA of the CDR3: TGTGCCAGTAGTATTTTGTGGGGCACTGAAGCTTTCTTT. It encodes CASSILWGTEAFF.

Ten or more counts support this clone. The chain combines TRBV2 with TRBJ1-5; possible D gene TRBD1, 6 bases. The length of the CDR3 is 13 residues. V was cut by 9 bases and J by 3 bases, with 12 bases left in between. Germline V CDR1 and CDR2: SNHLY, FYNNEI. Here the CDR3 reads CASGGQFNQPQHF. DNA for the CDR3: TGTGCCAGTGGAGGACAGTTCAATCAGCCCCAGCATTTT.